Here is one TCR beta chain with its context. Libraries were prepared by immunoSEQ multiplex PCR; TCRdb keeps only in-frame clonotypes and omits some of them. Of tens of thousands of clones listed, roughly 90% are singletons. These data come from a study of T cell responses to AZD1222 COVID-19 vaccine. The trim removed 6 bases at V and 5 bases at J, leaving 7 bases unmatched. This CDR3 has 14 residues. Germline V lookup: CDR1 SNHLY, CDR2 FYNNEI. This specimen consisted of peripheral blood, obtained on day 0 of AZD1222 vaccination. The source of this sequence is an adult in good health. The chain is built from TRBV2 and TRBJ1-5; TRBD1 matches 7 bases. The CDR3 sequence is CASRGDSPYQPQHF. DNA of the CDR3: TGTGCCAGCAGAGGGGACAGCCCCTATCAGCCCCAGCATTTT.